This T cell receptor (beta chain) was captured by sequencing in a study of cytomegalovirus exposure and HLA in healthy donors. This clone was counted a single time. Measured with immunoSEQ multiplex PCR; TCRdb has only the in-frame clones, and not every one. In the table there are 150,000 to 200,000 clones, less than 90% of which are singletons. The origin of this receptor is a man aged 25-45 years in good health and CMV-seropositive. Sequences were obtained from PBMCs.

The DNA of the CDR3 is TGTGCCAGCAGTGATAGCGGGAGGGCCAACAATGAGCAGTTCTTC. This encodes CASSDSGRANNEQFF. J is TRBJ2-1 and V is TRBV6-4; the match to TRBD2 covers 11 bases. The CDR3 sequence is 15 residues long. The junction had 3 bases not matched to a gene; V was cut back by 3 bases and J by 5 bases. CDR1 is MRHNA, CDR2 SNTAGT, per germline.